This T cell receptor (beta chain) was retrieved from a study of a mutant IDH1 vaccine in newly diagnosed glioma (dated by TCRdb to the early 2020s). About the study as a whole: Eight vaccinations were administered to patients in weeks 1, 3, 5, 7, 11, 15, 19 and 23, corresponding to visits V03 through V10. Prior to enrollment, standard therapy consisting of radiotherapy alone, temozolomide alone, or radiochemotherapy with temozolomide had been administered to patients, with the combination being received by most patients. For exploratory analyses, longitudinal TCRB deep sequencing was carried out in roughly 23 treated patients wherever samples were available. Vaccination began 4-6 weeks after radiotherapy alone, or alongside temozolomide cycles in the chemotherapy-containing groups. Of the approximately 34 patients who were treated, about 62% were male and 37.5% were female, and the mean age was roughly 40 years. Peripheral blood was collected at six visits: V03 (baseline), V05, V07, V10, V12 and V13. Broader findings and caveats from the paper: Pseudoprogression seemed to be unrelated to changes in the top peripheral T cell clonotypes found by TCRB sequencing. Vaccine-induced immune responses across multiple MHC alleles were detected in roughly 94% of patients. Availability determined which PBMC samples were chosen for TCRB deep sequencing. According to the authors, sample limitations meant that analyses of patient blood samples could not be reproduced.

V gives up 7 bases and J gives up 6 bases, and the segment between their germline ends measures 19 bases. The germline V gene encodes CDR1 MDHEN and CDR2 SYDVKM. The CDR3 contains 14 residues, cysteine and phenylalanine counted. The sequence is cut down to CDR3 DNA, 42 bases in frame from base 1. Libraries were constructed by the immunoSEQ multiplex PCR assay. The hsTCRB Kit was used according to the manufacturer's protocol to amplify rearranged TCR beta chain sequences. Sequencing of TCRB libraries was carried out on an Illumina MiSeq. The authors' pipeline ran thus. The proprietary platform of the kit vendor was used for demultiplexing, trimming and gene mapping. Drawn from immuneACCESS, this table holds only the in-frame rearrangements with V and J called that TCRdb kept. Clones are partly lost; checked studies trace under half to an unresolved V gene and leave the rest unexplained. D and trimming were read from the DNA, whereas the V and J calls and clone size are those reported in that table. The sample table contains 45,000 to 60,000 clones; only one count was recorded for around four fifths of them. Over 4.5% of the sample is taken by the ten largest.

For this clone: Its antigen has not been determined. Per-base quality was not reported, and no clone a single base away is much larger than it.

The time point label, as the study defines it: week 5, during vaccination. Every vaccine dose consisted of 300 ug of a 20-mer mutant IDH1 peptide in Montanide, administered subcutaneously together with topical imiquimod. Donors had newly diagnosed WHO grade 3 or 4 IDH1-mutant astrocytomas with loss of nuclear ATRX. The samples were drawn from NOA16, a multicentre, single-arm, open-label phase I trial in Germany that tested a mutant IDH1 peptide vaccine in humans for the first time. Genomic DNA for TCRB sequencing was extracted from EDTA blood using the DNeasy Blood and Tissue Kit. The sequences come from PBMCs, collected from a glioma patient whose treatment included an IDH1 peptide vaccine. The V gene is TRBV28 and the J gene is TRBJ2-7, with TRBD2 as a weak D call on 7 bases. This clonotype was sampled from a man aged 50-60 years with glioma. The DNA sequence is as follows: TGTGCCAGCAAAGGGGGGGACCGAGGGGCCGAGCAGTACTTC. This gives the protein CASKGGDRGAEQYF.